Presented here are 3 T cell receptor beta chains from one specimen sequenced in a study of control samples from healthy donors and cancer patients. Assay: immunoSEQ multiplex PCR; the TCRdb copy retains only in-frame clones and omits some. This sample has 70,000 to 100,000 clones; 80% to 90% occur once, and the top ten carry 1.9%. The sequenced sample was PBMCs. These receptors were taken from a woman aged 55-69 years with head and neck cancer.

The chain carries TRBV5-1 and TRBJ2-1, with D hard to call. The germline gives CDR1 SGHRS, CDR2 YFSETQ. Trimming left V 0 bases short and J 2 bases short, with 9 bases between. The CDR3 is made up of 15 amino acids. The CDR3 bases are TGCGCCAGCAGCTTGGCGACTCGGACCTACAATGAGCAGTTCTTC. It encodes CASSLATRTYNEQFF.

This chain links TRBV2 with TRBJ2-3; the match to TRBD2 covers 9 bases. Germline CDR1 reads SNHLY; CDR2 reads FYNNEI. Unmatched junction bases numbered 9, after V lost 6 bases and J lost 2 bases. The CDR3 length is 16 residues. CDR3 residues: CASRPSLAGNTDTQYF. CDR3 nucleotides: TGTGCCAGCAGGCCCTCTCTAGCGGGGAACACAGATACGCAGTATTTT.

This clone is a singleton in its sample. The gene calls are TRBV5-4 and TRBJ2-7, with 8 positions matching TRBD2. CDR3 length: 14 amino acids. V was pared by 0 bases and J by 7 bases, with 6 bases of the junction left unmatched. CDR1 and CDR2 from the germline V gene are SGHNT and YYREEE (reference sequence). DNA of the CDR3: TGTGCCAGCAGCTTGGTCGGGAGGGCGTGGGAGCAGTACTTC. Translation gives CASSLVGRAWEQYF.